This section outlines one T cell receptor beta chain sequence together with its context. Its antigen is currently not known. Base quality data are lacking; no much larger clone is found one base away. TCRbeta CDR3 sequencing was performed on sorted unstimulated T cells and on proliferating T cells recovered from mixed lymphocyte reactions. Fresh whole blood from around 11 HLA-typed healthy donors was used to isolate PBMCs. The receptor library was made with the immunoSEQ multiplex PCR assay. The deep sequencing platform assayed about 10^5 TCR templates per sample. Genomic DNA extracted from sorted T cells was used for TCRbeta CDR3 sequencing. As for the authors' bioinformatics: The R programming language was used for clonal analysis of TCRbeta CDR3 data. Unstimulated samples were compared with post-reaction CFSE-low samples to define alloreactive CD4+ and CD8+ clones. Alloreactive CD4+ clones were assigned to regulatory or non-regulatory origin by matching sequences to sorted unstimulated Treg and non-Treg repertoires. As stored in TCRdb, this immuneACCESS dataset retains in-frame rearrangements with V and J assigned. A fraction of the clones does not appear; measured against another copy, unresolved V genes explain less than half of the discrepancy, and the remainder lacks a known reason. The DNA gave D and trimming, while V, J and clone size come from that table. For this sample the table gives 65,000 to 85,000 clones, of which 93% were detected only once. Clones ranked in the top ten supply 4.5% to 6.5% of the sample.

The entry originates in a study of siplizumab effects on memory and regulatory T cells (dated by TCRdb to the late 2010s). Regarding the research as a whole: The study examined how the anti-CD2 antibody siplizumab affects alloreactive T-cell subsets in allogeneic mixed lymphocyte reactions built from human PBMCs. The paper as a whole reports these results and caveats: The cumulative frequency of alloreactive sequences traceable to unstimulated CD4+ memory T cells was significantly reduced by siplizumab. Among mappable alloreactive CD4+ clones, the Treg-derived fraction averaged 68.8% with siplizumab versus about 25% in control reactions. Sequences below about 10^-5 frequency were poorly captured, so only a minor fraction of alloreactive clones could be mapped to unstimulated subsets. Unstimulated naive T cells appeared to be more diverse than memory T cells, and naive cells seemed to make a substantial contribution to the alloresponse. No functional confirmation was obtained for the suppressive function of proliferating Tregs from siplizumab cultures. For roughly 80-95% of proliferating CD4+ or CD8+ clones, no naive or memory phenotype could be assigned.

V lost 8 bases and J lost 4 bases; the stretch between them is 15 bases long. Reading the germline V gene gives CDR1 MDHEN and CDR2 SYDVKM. The CDR3 numbers 15 residues from cysteine through phenylalanine. Just the 45-base CDR3 DNA is kept, in frame starting at base 1. The sequenced sample was CD8+ T cells sorted from blood. This receptor was taken from a human donor in good health. The chain is encoded by TRBV28 joined to TRBJ1-6; the D gene is not confidently resolved. The CDR3 sequence is CASHEFADYNSPLHF. The DNA sequence reads TGTGCCAGCCATGAGTTTGCTGATTATAATTCACCCCTCCACTTT.